This is a list of T cell receptor beta chains from one sample in a study of blood T cell repertoires in COVID-19. Sequencing used immunoSEQ multiplex PCR; TCRdb keeps in-frame clones, though not all of them. The sample has over 150,000 clones, roughly 84% seen once. The sequencing input was peripheral blood. The source of these receptors is a woman aged 80 or over with active or convalescent COVID-19. CDR3s include the opening cysteine and the closing phenylalanine or tryptophan. A D gene is named only where the DNA matches it firmly. Clone size is stated in some rows and not others, as once, few, many or a class when expanded.

J gene: TRBJ1-2; clone size: NA; V gene: TRBV28; D gene: NA; CDR3 DNA: TGTGCCAGCAGTCTACGGGGGGGCTACACCTTC; CDR3 protein: CASSLRGGYTF
J gene: TRBJ2-6; clone size: NA; V gene: TRBV7-6; D gene: NA; CDR3 DNA: TGTGCCAGCAGCCCCCCAAGAGGGAGCTCTGGGGCCAACGTCCTGACTTTC; CDR3 protein: CASSPPRGSSGANVLTF
J gene: TRBJ1-6; clone size: NA; V gene: TRBV18; D gene: TRBD1; CDR3 DNA: TGTGCCAGCTCACCTTCCGGGACAGGGCCTAGCTCCTATAATTCACCCCTCCACTTT; CDR3 protein: CASSPSGTGPSSYNSPLHF
J gene: TRBJ1-2; clone size: NA; V gene: TRBV7-9; D gene: NA; CDR3 DNA: TGTGCCAGCAGCTTCCCCGACAGCCCCGGGACCTTC; CDR3 protein: CASSFPDSPGTF
J gene: TRBJ1-6; clone size: NA; V gene: TRBV6-1; D gene: TRBD1; CDR3 DNA: TGTGCCAGCAGTGAAAGGACAGGGAACTCCGCGAGTTCACCCCTCCACTTT; CDR3 protein: CASSERTGNSASSPLHF
J gene: TRBJ2-3; clone size: NA; V gene: TRBV11-2; D gene: TRBD2; CDR3 DNA: TGTGCCAGCAGCTTAGGCCCTAGCGGGGGGGCAGATACGCAGTATTTT; CDR3 protein: CASSLGPSGGADTQYF
J gene: TRBJ2-5; clone size: NA; V gene: TRBV6-5; D gene: TRBD1; CDR3 DNA: TGTGCCAGCAGTTACCTTGGTAGCAGGGGGCTGGAGACCCAGTACTTC; CDR3 protein: CASSYLGSRGLETQYF
J gene: TRBJ1-2; clone size: NA; V gene: TRBV7-9; D gene: TRBD1; CDR3 DNA: TGTGCCAGCAGTCCCGGGACAGGGAACGTTGGCTACACCTTC; CDR3 protein: CASSPGTGNVGYTF
J gene: TRBJ1-2; clone size: NA; V gene: TRBV27; D gene: TRBD1; CDR3 DNA: TGTGCCAGCAGGGACAGGACAAGAGGCTACACCTTC; CDR3 protein: CASRDRTRGYTF
J gene: TRBJ2-2; clone size: NA; V gene: TRBV13; D gene: NA; CDR3 DNA: TGTGCCAGCAGCCAAACAGGCGGGGAGCTGTTTTTT; CDR3 protein: CASSQTGGELFF
J gene: TRBJ1-2; clone size: NA; V gene: TRBV9; D gene: NA; CDR3 DNA: TGTGCCAGCAGCCCCCGGCTCGGAGGAGGCTACACCTTC; CDR3 protein: CASSPRLGGGYTF
J gene: TRBJ2-5; clone size: NA; V gene: TRBV19; D gene: TRBD1; CDR3 DNA: TGTGCCAGTAGTATTCAGGGGGTTGGAGAGACCCAGTACTTC; CDR3 protein: CASSIQGVGETQYF
J gene: TRBJ1-1; clone size: NA; V gene: TRBV29-1; D gene: NA; CDR3 DNA: TGCAGCGTTGAACGGGTCCAGTTGTCTTTCTTT; CDR3 protein: CSVERVQLSFF
J gene: TRBJ2-1; clone size: NA; V gene: TRBV3-1/TRBV3-2; D gene: NA; CDR3 DNA: TGTGCCAGCAGCCAAGCAGGGGCGTCCTACAATGAGCAGTTCTTC; CDR3 protein: CASSQAGASYNEQFF
J gene: TRBJ1-2; clone size: NA; V gene: TRBV5-4; D gene: NA; CDR3 DNA: TGTGCCAGCAGCTTAGGGTGGAGGAAAGCGGGCTACACCTTC; CDR3 protein: CASSLGWRKAGYTF
J gene: TRBJ1-2; clone size: NA; V gene: TRBV5-1; D gene: NA; CDR3 DNA: TGCGCCAGCAGCTTGGGGTCAGCTAACTATGGCTACACCTTC; CDR3 protein: CASSLGSANYGYTF
J gene: TRBJ2-5; clone size: NA; V gene: TRBV4-2; D gene: NA; CDR3 DNA: TGTGCCAGCAGCCAACCCGGGTCCCAAGAGACCCAGTACTTC; CDR3 protein: CASSQPGSQETQYF
J gene: TRBJ2-7; clone size: NA; V gene: TRBV6-2/TRBV6-3; D gene: NA; CDR3 DNA: TGTGCCAGCAGTTCCGGGGAGCAGTACTTC; CDR3 protein: CASSSGEQYF
J gene: TRBJ2-3; clone size: NA; V gene: TRBV4-3; D gene: TRBD2; CDR3 DNA: TGCGCCAGCAGCCAAGTTGGGCTAGCGGGGGTAGCAGATACGCAGTATTTT; CDR3 protein: CASSQVGLAGVADTQYF
J gene: TRBJ2-1; clone size: NA; V gene: TRBV5-1; D gene: TRBD2; CDR3 DNA: TGCGCCAGCAGCGATCCCGGGACTAGCGGCTACAATGAGCAGTTCTTC; CDR3 protein: CASSDPGTSGYNEQFF
J gene: TRBJ1-1; clone size: once; V gene: TRBV11-2; D gene: NA; CDR3 DNA: TGTGCCAGCAGTATAATCACTGAAGCTTTCTTT; CDR3 protein: CASSIITEAFF
J gene: TRBJ1-4; clone size: NA; V gene: TRBV10-2; D gene: NA; CDR3 DNA: TGCGCCAGCAAACACAGTGTATGGGCAGGGAATGAAAAACTGTTTTTT; CDR3 protein: CASKHSVWAGNEKLFF
J gene: TRBJ1-5; clone size: few; V gene: TRBV18; D gene: NA; CDR3 DNA: TGTGCCAGCTCCCAACAGGGCGACAATCAGCCCCAGCATTTT; CDR3 protein: CASSQQGDNQPQHF
J gene: TRBJ1-1; clone size: once; V gene: TRBV7-2; D gene: TRBD1; CDR3 DNA: TGTGCCAGCAGCTTAGGACAGGGCTTCGGCACTGAAGCTTTCTTT; CDR3 protein: CASSLGQGFGTEAFF
J gene: TRBJ2-1; clone size: NA; V gene: TRBV3-1/TRBV3-2; D gene: NA; CDR3 DNA: TGTGCCAGCAGCCATGGCCCCTTTTCCTACAATGAGCAGTTCTTC; CDR3 protein: CASSHGPFSYNEQFF
J gene: TRBJ2-3; clone size: NA; V gene: TRBV7-2; D gene: NA; CDR3 DNA: TGTGCCAGCAGCTTAGTGGCTAGCAAGACAGATACGCAGTATTTT; CDR3 protein: CASSLVASKTDTQYF
J gene: TRBJ1-1; clone size: NA; V gene: TRBV5-1; D gene: TRBD1; CDR3 DNA: TGCGCCAGCATCGGGACAGGCCTGAACACTGAAGCTTTCTTT; CDR3 protein: CASIGTGLNTEAFF